This T cell receptor (beta chain) is from a study of blood T cell repertoires in COVID-19 (dated by TCRdb to 2018 to 2020). In terms of the full investigation: Collaborator samples came from the United States, Italy and Spain and covered acute and convalescent phases of COVID-19. The material from the prospective study consisted of cDNA or gDNA derived from T cells, B-cell-depleted T cells, or PBMCs. Subjects who had been exposed to COVID-19, were actively infected with it, or had recovered from it provided the deeply sampled blood TCRbeta repertoires that made up the dataset. The repertoires were released in a freely available public database meant as a resource for research on the immune response to SARS-CoV-2. The samples were drawn from two sources: the first 160 participants of the ongoing ImmuneRACE study, and 950 to 1,500 subjects contributed by 6 global collaborators. Nearly every sample came with metadata listing a de-identified subject ID, COVID-19 status, age in years and sex. Where available, HLA class I and class II types were taken from metadata supplied by the sample provider and were not determined by assay-based typing. Overall study results and their limits: Clinical and demographic metadata were provided uncurated, with the amount varying by source and participant.

TCRbeta CDR3 regions were amplified from genomic DNA by means of the immunoSEQ Assay, a bias-controlled multiplex PCR. The paper's data handling went like this. Within the assay, amplification of reference gene primers was used to estimate how many nucleated cells each sample contained. Sequence reads were collapsed and filtered to measure the absolute abundance of every unique TCRbeta CDR3 rearrangement. Productive Simpson clonality was computed per sample as the square root of Simpson's diversity index over productive rearrangements. Not all clones reach the TCRdb copy of this immuneACCESS table, which keeps in-frame sequences only. Checked studies attribute under half of the gap to unresolved V genes and leave the rest unexplained. The V and J calls and the clone size are those of that table, but D and trimming were determined from the DNA. The sample table contains almost 350,000 clones; only one count was recorded for about 88% of them. The top ten constitute approximately 1% of the sample.

A remark on this clone: Its antigen is not yet known. No per-base quality is available; no much larger clone lies one base away.

In the prospective study, participants were about 18 to 100 years old, resided in 25 or so geographic areas of the United States, and were enrolled through a virtual design. In the prospective study, cohorts were assigned on the basis of participant-reported clinical history obtained from a screening survey and a study questionnaire. A participant counted as exposed if, within 2 weeks of entering the study, that participant had been in contact with someone who had a PCR-confirmed or clinician-diagnosed COVID-19 case. In the prospective study, mobile phlebotomists collected whole blood, serum and a nasopharyngeal or oropharyngeal swab from each participant. Over a roughly 2-month period, participants in the prospective study had the option of providing additional blood draws and questionnaires. Blood samples from the prospective study were shipped frozen or at room temperature prior to DNA extraction.

Sequenced: PBMCs or T cells enriched from blood (not recorded which). This receptor was obtained from a woman aged 25-40 years who had been exposed to COVID-19.

At the DNA level, the sequence is TGTGCCAGCGAAGTAACCGGGGAGACCCAGTACTTC. This gives the protein CASEVTGETQYF. Recombination connected TRBV28 to TRBJ2-5, with no confident D gene call. CDR1 and CDR2 were assigned from the germline V gene as MDHEN and SYDVKM. The V end loses 8 bases and the J end loses 5 bases, and a stretch of 12 bases separates them. The CDR3, from cysteine to phenylalanine, totals 12 residues. CDR3 DNA is the only sequence kept; it has 36 bases, read in frame from the first base.